The sequence of this T cell receptor (beta chain) was determined in a study of T-cell reconstitution after alpha-beta-depleted transplantation in children. Germline values: CDR1 SGHRS, CDR2 YFSETQ. The CDR3 has 13 amino acids. Study-wide points: Approximately two months post-transplant, alpha-beta T cells reportedly originated from several hundred expanded graft clones. When one year had passed after transplant, most T-cell counts and diversity came from newly produced T cells. Some patients owed their high day-60 TCRbeta diversity to surviving recipient T cells and thymic progenitors.

As it was prepared, the TCRbeta library received unique molecular identifiers. TCRdb passed the PCR reads through MiXCR, listing each CDR3 protein once. The sample includes around 300,000 distinct CDR3 sequences, about 9.4% of them seen just once. This clonotype was recorded many times. Its antigen is not known. The junction does not match germline at one end; this may be a read error. The specimen was PBMCs, collected before TCRalphabeta/CD19-depleted stem cell transplant. The clonotype comes from a boy under three years old with acute myeloid leukemia, due to receive a stem cell transplant. This chain uses TRBV5-1 with TRBJ1-1; D unresolved. The CDR3 sequence: CASSLTGSTEAFF. In nucleotides, the CDR3 is TGTGCCAGCAGCTTAACGGGGAGCACTGAAGCTTTCTTT.